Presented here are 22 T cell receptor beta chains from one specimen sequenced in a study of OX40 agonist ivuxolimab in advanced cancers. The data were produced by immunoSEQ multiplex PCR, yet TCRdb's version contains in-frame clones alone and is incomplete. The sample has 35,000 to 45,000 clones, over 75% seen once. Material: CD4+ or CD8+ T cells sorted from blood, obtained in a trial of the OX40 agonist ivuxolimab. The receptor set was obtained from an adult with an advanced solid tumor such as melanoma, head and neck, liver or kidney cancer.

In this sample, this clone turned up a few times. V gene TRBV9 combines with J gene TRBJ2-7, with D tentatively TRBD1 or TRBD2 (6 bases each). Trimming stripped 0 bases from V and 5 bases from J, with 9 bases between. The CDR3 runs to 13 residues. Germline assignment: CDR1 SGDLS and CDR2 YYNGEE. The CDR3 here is CASSVGGADEQYF. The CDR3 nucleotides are TGTGCCAGCAGCGTAGGGGGGGCCGACGAGCAGTACTTC.

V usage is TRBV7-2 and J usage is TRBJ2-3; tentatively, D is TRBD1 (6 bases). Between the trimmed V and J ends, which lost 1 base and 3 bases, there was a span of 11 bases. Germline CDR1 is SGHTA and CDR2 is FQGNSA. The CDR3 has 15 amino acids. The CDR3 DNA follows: TGTGCCAGCAGCTTAGTCCCAGGGGTTACAGATACGCAGTATTTT. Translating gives CASSLVPGVTDTQYF.

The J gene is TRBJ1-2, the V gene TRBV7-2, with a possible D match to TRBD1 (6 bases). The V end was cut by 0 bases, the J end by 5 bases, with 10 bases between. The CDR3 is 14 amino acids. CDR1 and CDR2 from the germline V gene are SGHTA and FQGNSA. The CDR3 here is CASSLAPDRYGYTF. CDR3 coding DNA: TGTGCCAGCAGCTTAGCGCCGGACAGATATGGCTACACCTTC. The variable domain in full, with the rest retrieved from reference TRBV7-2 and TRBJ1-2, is GAGVSQSPSNKVTEKGKDVELRCDPISGHTALYWYRQSLGQGLEFLIYFQGNSAPDKSGLPSDRFSAERTGGSVSTLTIQRTQQEDSAVYLCASSLAPDRYGYTFGSGTRLTVV.

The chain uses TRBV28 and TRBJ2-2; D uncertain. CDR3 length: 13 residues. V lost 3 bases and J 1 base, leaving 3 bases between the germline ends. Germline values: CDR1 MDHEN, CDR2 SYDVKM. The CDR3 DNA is TGTGCCAGCAGTTTTAAGAACACCGGGGAGCTGTTTTTT. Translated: CASSFKNTGELFF.

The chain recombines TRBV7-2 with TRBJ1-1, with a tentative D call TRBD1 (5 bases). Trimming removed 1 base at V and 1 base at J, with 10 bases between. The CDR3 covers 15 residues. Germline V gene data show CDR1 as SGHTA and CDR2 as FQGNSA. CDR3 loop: CASSLEAGPNTEAFF. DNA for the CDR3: TGTGCCAGCAGCTTAGAGGCAGGGCCGAACACTGAAGCTTTCTTT.

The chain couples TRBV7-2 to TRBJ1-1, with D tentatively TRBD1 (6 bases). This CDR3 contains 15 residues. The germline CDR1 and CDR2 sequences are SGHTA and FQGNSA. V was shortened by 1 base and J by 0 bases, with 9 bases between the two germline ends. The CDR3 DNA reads TGTGCCAGCAGCTTAGATGACAGGATGAACACTGAAGCTTTCTTT. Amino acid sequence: CASSLDDRMNTEAFF.

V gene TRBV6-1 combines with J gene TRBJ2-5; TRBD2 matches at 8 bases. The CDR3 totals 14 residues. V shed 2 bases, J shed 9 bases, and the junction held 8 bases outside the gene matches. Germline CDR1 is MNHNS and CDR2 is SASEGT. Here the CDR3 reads CASSESGTSSSQYF. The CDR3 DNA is TGTGCCAGCAGTGAATCAGGGACTAGTTCGTCCCAGTACTTC.

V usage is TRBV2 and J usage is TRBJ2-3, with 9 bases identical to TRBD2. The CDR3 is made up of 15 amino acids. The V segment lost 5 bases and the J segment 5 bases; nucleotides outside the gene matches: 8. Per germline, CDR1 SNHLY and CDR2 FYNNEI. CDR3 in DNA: TGTGCCAGCAGTCATGGAGCGGGGGGCAAAGATACGCAGTATTTT. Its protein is CASSHGAGGKDTQYF.

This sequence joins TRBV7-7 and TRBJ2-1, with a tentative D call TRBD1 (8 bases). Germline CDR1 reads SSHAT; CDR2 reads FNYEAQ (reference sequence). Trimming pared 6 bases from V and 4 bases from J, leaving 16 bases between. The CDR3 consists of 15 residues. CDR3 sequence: CASSYRGGSYNEQFF. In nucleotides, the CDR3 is TGTGCCAGCAGTTACAGGGGGGGGTCTTACAATGAGCAGTTCTTC.

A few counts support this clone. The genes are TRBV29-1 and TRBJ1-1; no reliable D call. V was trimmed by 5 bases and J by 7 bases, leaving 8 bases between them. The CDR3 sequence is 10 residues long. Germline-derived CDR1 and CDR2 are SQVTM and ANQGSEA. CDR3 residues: CSVSGLEAFF. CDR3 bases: TGCAGCGTTAGTGGCCTTGAAGCTTTCTTT.

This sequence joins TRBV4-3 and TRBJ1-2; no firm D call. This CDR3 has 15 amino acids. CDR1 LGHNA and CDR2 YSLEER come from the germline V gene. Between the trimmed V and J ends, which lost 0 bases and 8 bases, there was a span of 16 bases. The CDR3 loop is CASSQDLSANSGYTF. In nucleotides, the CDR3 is TGCGCCAGCAGCCAAGATCTTTCTGCTAATAGCGGCTACACCTTC.

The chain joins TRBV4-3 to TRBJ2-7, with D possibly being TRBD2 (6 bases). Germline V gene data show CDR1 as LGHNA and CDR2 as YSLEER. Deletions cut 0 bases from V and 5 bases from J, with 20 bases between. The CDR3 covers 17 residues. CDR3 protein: CASSQESGQAGSDEQYF. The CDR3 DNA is TGCGCCAGCAGCCAAGAATCGGGGCAGGCGGGAAGCGACGAGCAGTACTTC.

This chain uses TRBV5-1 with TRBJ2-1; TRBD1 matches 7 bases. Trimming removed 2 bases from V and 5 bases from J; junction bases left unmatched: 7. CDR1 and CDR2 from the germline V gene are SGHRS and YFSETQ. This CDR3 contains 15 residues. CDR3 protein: CASSFRRGIDNEQFF. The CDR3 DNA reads TGCGCCAGCAGCTTTCGCAGGGGGATCGACAATGAGCAGTTCTTC.

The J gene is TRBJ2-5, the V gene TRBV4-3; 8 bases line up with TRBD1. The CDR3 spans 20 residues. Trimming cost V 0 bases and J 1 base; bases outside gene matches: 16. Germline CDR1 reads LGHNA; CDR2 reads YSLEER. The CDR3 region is CASSQDRNDRGLNFQETQYF. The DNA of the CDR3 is TGCGCCAGCAGCCAAGATCGGAACGACAGGGGACTTAATTTCCAAGAGACCCAGTACTTC.

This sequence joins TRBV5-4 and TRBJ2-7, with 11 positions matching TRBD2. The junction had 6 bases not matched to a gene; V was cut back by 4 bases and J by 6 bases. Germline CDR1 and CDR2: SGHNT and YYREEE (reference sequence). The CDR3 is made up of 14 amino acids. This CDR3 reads CASSPGLAVPEQYF. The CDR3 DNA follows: TGTGCCAGCAGCCCGGGACTAGCGGTTCCCGAGCAGTACTTC.

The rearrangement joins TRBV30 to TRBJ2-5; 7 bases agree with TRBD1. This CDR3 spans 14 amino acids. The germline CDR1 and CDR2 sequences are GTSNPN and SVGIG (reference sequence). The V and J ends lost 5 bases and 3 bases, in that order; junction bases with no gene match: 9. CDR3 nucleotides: TGTGCCTGGTCGTCGATAGGGGGCGAAGAGACCCAGTACTTC. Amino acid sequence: CAWSSIGGEETQYF.

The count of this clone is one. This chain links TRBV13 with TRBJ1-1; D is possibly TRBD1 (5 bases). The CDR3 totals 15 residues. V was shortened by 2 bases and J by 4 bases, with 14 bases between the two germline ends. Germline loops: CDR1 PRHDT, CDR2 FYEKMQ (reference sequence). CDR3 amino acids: CASSLTGALGTEAFF. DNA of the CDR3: TGTGCCAGCAGCTTAACCGGGGCGTTGGGCACTGAAGCTTTCTTT.

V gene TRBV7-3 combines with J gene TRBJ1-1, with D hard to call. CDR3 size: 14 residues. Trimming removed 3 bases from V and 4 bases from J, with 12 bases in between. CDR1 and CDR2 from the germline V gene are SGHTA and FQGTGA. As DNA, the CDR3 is TGTGCCAGCAGCTTCACTCAGGTGGGCACTGAAGCTTTCTTT. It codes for CASSFTQVGTEAFF.

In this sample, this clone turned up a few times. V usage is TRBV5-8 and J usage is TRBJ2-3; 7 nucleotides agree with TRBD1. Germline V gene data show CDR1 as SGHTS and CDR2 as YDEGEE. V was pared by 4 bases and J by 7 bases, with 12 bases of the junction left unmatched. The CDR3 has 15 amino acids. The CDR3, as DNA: TGTGCCAGCAGCAATGGACAGGCGCGTGGGAATACGCAGTATTTT. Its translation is CASSNGQARGNTQYF.

The CDR3 bases are TGTGCCAGCAGCAAACTAGCAGATACGCAGTATTTT. This sequence encodes CASSKLADTQYF. The gene calls are TRBV7-2 and TRBJ2-3, with a weak D call TRBD2 (5 bases). The germline gives CDR1 SGHTA, CDR2 FQGNSA. The CDR3 sequence is 12 residues long. Trimming took 5 bases from V and 4 from J, leaving 7 bases between them.

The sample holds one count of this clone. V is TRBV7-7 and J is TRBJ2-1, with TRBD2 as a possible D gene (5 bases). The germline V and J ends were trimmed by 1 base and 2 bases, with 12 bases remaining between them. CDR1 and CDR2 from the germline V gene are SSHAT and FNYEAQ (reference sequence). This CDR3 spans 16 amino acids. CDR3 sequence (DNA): TGTGCCAGCAGCTTAGGCGGGTGGACCGCCTACAATGAGCAGTTCTTC. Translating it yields CASSLGGWTAYNEQFF.

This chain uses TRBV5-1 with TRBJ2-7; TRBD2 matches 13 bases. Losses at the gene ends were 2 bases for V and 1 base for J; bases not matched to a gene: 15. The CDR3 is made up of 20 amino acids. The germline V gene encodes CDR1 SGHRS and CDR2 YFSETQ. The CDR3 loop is CASSFPPGTSGTPTSYEQYF. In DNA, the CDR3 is TGCGCCAGCAGCTTTCCTCCCGGGACTAGCGGGACCCCGACTTCCTACGAGCAGTACTTC.